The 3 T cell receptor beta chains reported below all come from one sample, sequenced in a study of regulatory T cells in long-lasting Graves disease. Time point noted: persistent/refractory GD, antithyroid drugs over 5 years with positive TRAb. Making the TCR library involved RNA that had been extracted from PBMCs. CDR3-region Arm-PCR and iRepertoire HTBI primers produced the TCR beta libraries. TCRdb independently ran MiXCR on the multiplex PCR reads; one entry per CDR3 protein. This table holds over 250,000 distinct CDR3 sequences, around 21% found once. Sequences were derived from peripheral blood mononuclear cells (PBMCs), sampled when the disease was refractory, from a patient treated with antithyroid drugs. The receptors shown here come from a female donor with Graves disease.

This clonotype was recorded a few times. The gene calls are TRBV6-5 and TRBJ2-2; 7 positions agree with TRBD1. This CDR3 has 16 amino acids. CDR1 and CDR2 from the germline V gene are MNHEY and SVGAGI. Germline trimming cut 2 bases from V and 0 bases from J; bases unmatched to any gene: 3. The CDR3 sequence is CASSYPGTANTGELFF. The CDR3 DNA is TGTGCCAGCAGTTACCCCGGGACAGCGAACACCGGGGAGCTGTTTTTT.

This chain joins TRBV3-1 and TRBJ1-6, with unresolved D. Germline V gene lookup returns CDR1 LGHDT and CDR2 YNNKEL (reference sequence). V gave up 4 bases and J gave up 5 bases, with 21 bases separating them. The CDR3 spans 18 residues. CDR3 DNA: TGTGCCAGCAGCCTACTCAGGTCCACCACCGGGGATAATTCACCCCTCCACTTT. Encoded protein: CASSLLRSTTGDNSPLHF.

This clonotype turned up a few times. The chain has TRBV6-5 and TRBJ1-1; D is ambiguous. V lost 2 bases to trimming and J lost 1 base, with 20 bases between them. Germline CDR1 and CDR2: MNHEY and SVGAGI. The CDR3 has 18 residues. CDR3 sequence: CASSYLGPHKGRNTEAFF. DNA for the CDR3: TGTGCCAGCAGTTACCTAGGCCCGCACAAGGGCCGGAACACTGAAGCTTTCTTT.